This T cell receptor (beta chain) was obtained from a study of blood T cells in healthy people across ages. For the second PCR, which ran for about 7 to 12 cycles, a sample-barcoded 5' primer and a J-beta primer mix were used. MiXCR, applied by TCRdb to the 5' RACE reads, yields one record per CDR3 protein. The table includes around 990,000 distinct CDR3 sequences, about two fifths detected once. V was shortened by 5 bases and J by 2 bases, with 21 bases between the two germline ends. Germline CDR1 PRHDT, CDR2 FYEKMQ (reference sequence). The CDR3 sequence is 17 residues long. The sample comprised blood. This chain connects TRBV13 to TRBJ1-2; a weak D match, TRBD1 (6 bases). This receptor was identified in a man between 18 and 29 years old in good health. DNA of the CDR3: TGTGCCAGCAGCCTCTCTATTCGGGGGCGCACCAACTATGGCTACACCTTC. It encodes CASSLSIRGRTNYGYTF.